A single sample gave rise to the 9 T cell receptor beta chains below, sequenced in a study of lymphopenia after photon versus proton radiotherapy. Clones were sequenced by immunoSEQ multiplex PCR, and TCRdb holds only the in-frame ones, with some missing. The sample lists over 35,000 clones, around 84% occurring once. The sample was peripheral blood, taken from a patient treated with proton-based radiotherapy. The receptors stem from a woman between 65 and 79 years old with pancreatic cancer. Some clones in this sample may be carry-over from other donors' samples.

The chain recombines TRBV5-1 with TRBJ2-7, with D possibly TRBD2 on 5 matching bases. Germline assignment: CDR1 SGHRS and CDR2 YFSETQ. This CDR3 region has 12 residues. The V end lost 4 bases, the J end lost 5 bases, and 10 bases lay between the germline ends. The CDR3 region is CASSPAGNEQYF. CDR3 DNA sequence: TGCGCCAGCAGCCCGGCCGGGAACGAGCAGTACTTC.

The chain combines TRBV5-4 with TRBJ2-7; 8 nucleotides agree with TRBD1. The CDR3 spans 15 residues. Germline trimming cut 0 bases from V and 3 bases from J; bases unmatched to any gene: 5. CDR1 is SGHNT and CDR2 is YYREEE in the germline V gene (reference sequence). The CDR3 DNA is TGTGCCAGCAGCTTGGGGACAGGGTCATACTACGAGCAGTACTTC. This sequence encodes CASSLGTGSYYEQYF. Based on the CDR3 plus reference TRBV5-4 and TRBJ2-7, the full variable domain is ETGVTQSPTHLIKTRGQQVTLRCSSQSGHNTVSWYQQALGQGPQFIFQYYREEENGRGNFPPRFSGLQFPNYSSELNVNALELDDSALYLCASSLGTGSYYEQYFGPGTRLTVT.

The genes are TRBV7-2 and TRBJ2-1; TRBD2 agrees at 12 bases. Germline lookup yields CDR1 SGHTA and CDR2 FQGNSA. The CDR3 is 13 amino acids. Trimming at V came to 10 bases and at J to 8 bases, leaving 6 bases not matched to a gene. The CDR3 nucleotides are TGTGCCACCGCGGCTAGCGGGAGGGATGAGCAGTTCTTC. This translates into CATAASGRDEQFF. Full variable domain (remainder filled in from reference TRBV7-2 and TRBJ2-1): GAGVSQSPSNKVTEKGKDVELRCDPISGHTALYWYRQSLGQGLEFLIYFQGNSAPDKSGLPSDRFSAERTGGSVSTLTIQRTQQEDSAVYLCATAASGRDEQFFGPGTRLTVL.

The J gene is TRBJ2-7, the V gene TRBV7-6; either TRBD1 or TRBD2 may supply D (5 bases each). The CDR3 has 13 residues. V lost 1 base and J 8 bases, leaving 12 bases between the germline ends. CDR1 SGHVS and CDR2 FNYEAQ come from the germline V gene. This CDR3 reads CASSLVSPGQQYF. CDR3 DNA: TGTGCCAGCAGCTTAGTATCTCCGGGACAGCAGTACTTC.

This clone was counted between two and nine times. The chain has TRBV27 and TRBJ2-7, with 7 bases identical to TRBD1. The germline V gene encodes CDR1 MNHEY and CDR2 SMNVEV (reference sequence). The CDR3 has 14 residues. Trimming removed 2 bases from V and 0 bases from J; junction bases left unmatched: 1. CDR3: CASSLEGASYEQYF. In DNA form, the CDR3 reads TGTGCCAGCAGTTTAGAGGGGGCCTCCTACGAGCAGTACTTC.

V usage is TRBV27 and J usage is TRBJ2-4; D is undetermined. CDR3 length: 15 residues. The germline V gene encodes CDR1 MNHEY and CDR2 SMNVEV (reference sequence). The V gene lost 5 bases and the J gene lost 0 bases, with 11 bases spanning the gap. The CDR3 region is CASSPITEAKNIQYF. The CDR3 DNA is TGTGCCAGCAGTCCCATCACCGAAGCCAAAAACATTCAGTACTTC.

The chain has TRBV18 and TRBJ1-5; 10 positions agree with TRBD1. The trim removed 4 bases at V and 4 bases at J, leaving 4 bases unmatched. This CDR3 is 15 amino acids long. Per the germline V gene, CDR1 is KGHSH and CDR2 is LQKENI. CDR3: CASSRGTGENQPQHF. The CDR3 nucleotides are TGTGCCAGCTCACGAGGGACAGGGGAAAATCAGCCCCAGCATTTT. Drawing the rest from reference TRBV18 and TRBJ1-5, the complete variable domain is NAGVMQNPRHLVRRRGQEARLRCSPMKGHSHVYWYRQLPEEGLKFMVYLQKENIIDESGMPKERFSAEFPKEGPSILRIQQVVRGDSAAYFCASSRGTGENQPQHFGDGTRLSIL.

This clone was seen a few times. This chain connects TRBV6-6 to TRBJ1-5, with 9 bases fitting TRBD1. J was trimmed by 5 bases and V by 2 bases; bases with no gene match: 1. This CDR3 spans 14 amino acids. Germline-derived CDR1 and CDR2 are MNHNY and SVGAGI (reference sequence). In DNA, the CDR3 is TGTGCCAGCAGTTACGGACAGGGGTATCAGCCCCAGCATTTT. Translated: CASSYGQGYQPQHF.

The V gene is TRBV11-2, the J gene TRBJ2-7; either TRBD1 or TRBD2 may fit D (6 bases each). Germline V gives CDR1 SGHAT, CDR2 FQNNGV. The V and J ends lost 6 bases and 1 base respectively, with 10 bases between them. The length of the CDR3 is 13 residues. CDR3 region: CASRKGGSYEQYF. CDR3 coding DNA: TGTGCCAGCAGAAAAGGGGGGTCCTACGAGCAGTACTTC.